The following is a T cell receptor beta chain sequence with its context. The data belong to a study of blood T cell repertoires in COVID-19. Across the whole study: There were acute and convalescent COVID-19 samples, and they came from the United States, Italy and Spain. PBMCs, B-cell-depleted T cells, or T cells provided the cDNA or gDNA that made up the material.

Authors' processing steps: For nucleated cells, counts were estimated from reference gene primer amplification. The repertoire was sequenced with immunoSEQ multiplex PCR; TCRdb's copy has only in-frame clones and lacks some. That table gives V, J and clone size, and the DNA gave D and trimming. This table has 100,000 to 150,000 clones, approximately 86% appearing once. One Seattle source followed patients from active infection through their disease course. V shed 6 bases and J shed 4 bases, with 10 bases lying between them. CDR1 is LGHNA, CDR2 YNFKEQ, per germline. The CDR3 is 13 residues long. The TCR sequence derives from a woman aged 70-85 years with COVID-19, enrolled during active disease. This sequence joins TRBV4-2 and TRBJ2-1; D might be TRBD2 (6 bases). Sequencing input: peripheral blood. In DNA form, the CDR3 reads TGTGCCAGCAGTCCCGGGAGATACAATGAGCAGTTCTTC. Protein product: CASSPGRYNEQFF.